This is a list of T cell receptor beta chains from one sample in a study of blood T cell repertoires in COVID-19. Here immunoSEQ multiplex PCR was the method, and the copy in TCRdb shows in-frame clones only, minus some. The repertoire holds roughly 21,000 clones, roughly 88% seen once, with roughly 12% in the top ten. Specimen: peripheral blood. These receptors originate from a woman older than 75 with active or convalescent COVID-19. Both conserved end residues are part of each CDR3. Each record gives: D gene, V gene, J gene, clone size, CDR3 DNA, CDR3 protein. D genes are given only for firm matches. Clone size is given for some rows only: seen once, a few or many times, or a class if the clone is expanded.

D gene: TRBD2; V gene: TRBV6-5; J gene: TRBJ2-1; clone size: -; CDR3 DNA: TGTGCCAGCAGCATCACTAGCGGGGGGGCCAATGAGCAGTTCTTC; CDR3 protein: CASSITSGGANEQFF
D gene: TRBD2; V gene: TRBV28; J gene: TRBJ2-7; clone size: -; CDR3 DNA: TGTGCCAGCAGCACCGTGGCTAGCGGAGCCTACGAGCAGTACTTC; CDR3 protein: CASSTVASGAYEQYF
D gene: TRBD1; V gene: TRBV2; J gene: TRBJ1-6; clone size: -; CDR3 DNA: TGTGCCAGCAGTGACAGTGCAGGGGGCGCCTCTCTTTCACCCCTCCACTTT; CDR3 protein: CASSDSAGGASLSPLHF
D gene: TRBD2; V gene: TRBV18; J gene: TRBJ2-3; clone size: -; CDR3 DNA: TGTGCCAGCTCACGACCCGCGGGAGGGGCCACAGATACGCAGTATTTT; CDR3 protein: CASSRPAGGATDTQYF
D gene: -; V gene: TRBV6-5; J gene: TRBJ1-1; clone size: -; CDR3 DNA: TGTGCCAGCAGTTCCCCCGGGGGACTGAACACTGAAGCTTTCTTT; CDR3 protein: CASSSPGGLNTEAFF
D gene: -; V gene: TRBV9; J gene: TRBJ2-6; clone size: once; CDR3 DNA: TGTGCCAGCAGCGGGACTATCTCTGGGGCCAACGTCCTGACTTTC; CDR3 protein: CASSGTISGANVLTF
D gene: -; V gene: TRBV20-1; J gene: TRBJ1-1; clone size: -; CDR3 DNA: TGCAGTGCTAGTTGGTTAACAGGAACTGAAGCTTTCTTT; CDR3 protein: CSASWLTGTEAFF
D gene: -; V gene: TRBV2; J gene: TRBJ2-7; clone size: -; CDR3 DNA: TGTGCCAGCAGTGAACAGGGGACCTACTACGAGCAGTACTTC; CDR3 protein: CASSEQGTYYEQYF
D gene: -; V gene: TRBV2; J gene: TRBJ2-5; clone size: -; CDR3 DNA: TGTGCCAGCAGTCCGTCCCGAATAGCGGAGACCCAGTACTTC; CDR3 protein: CASSPSRIAETQYF
D gene: -; V gene: TRBV19; J gene: TRBJ2-7; clone size: -; CDR3 DNA: TGTGCCAGTAGTACCGGCGGGAACGACGAGCAGTACTTC; CDR3 protein: CASSTGGNDEQYF
D gene: -; V gene: TRBV19; J gene: TRBJ2-2; clone size: -; CDR3 DNA: TGTGCCAGTAGAAGCAGGGGCTCGACCGGGGAGCTGTTTTTT; CDR3 protein: CASRSRGSTGELFF
D gene: TRBD1; V gene: TRBV6-5; J gene: TRBJ2-7; clone size: -; CDR3 DNA: TGTGCCAGCAGAGGACAGGGGGCGAAGGAGCAGTACTTC; CDR3 protein: CASRGQGAKEQYF
D gene: TRBD1; V gene: TRBV24-1; J gene: TRBJ1-4; clone size: -; CDR3 DNA: TGTGCCACCAGTGAGCCCGGACAGGGGGCTAATGAAAAACTGTTTTTT; CDR3 protein: CATSEPGQGANEKLFF
D gene: -; V gene: TRBV24-1; J gene: TRBJ1-1; clone size: -; CDR3 DNA: TGTGCCACCAGTGATTTGTCTACCAGGAACAAAGCTTTCTTT; CDR3 protein: CATSDLSTRNKAFF
D gene: TRBD1; V gene: TRBV9; J gene: TRBJ1-5; clone size: -; CDR3 DNA: TGTGCCAGCAGCGTAGGACAGGGAGCAAATCAGCCCCAGCATTTT; CDR3 protein: CASSVGQGANQPQHF
D gene: -; V gene: TRBV9; J gene: TRBJ1-5; clone size: -; CDR3 DNA: TGTGCCAGCAGCGTAGTTCGTGCTTCTAGGACATTGAGCAGCAATCAGCCCCAGCATTTT; CDR3 protein: CASSVVRASRTLSSNQPQHF
D gene: TRBD1; V gene: TRBV19; J gene: TRBJ1-5; clone size: -; CDR3 DNA: TGTGCCAGGGCAGGGGGCAAGCAGCCCCAGCATTTT; CDR3 protein: CARAGGKQPQHF
D gene: -; V gene: TRBV20-1; J gene: TRBJ1-1; clone size: few; CDR3 DNA: TGCAGTGCTAATCCGCCGACATTT; CDR3 protein: CSANPPTF
D gene: -; V gene: TRBV19; J gene: TRBJ1-4; clone size: -; CDR3 DNA: TGTGCCAGTAAGGACATTGCCGGGGGACTAGGTGAAAAACTGTTTTTT; CDR3 protein: CASKDIAGGLGEKLFF
D gene: -; V gene: TRBV4-2; J gene: TRBJ2-3; clone size: few; CDR3 DNA: TGTGCCAGCAGCGGGGGGGCCATTATCTCAGATACGCAGTATTTT; CDR3 protein: CASSGGAIISDTQYF
D gene: -; V gene: TRBV4-1; J gene: TRBJ1-5; clone size: -; CDR3 DNA: TGCGCCAGCAGCCAAGGGGCGGGGTACGATGGCAATCAGCCCCAGCATTTT; CDR3 protein: CASSQGAGYDGNQPQHF
D gene: TRBD1; V gene: TRBV29-1; J gene: TRBJ2-7; clone size: few; CDR3 DNA: TGCAGCGTTCAAGGGGGACAGGGGTTGTACGAGCAGTACTTC; CDR3 protein: CSVQGGQGLYEQYF
D gene: TRBD1; V gene: TRBV14; J gene: TRBJ2-2; clone size: -; CDR3 DNA: TGTGCCAGCAGCCCCGGGACAGGGTGGGGCACCGGGGAGCTGTTTTTT; CDR3 protein: CASSPGTGWGTGELFF
D gene: -; V gene: TRBV6-1; J gene: TRBJ1-1; clone size: few; CDR3 DNA: TGTGCCAGCAGTGAAGCAAGAGGGAGGGGGACCACTGAAGCTTTCTTT; CDR3 protein: CASSEARGRGTTEAFF
D gene: TRBD1; V gene: TRBV5-4; J gene: TRBJ1-5; clone size: -; CDR3 DNA: TGTGCCAGCAGCTTGGAGGGGGCAGGTCAGCCCCAGCATTTT; CDR3 protein: CASSLEGAGQPQHF
D gene: -; V gene: TRBV28; J gene: TRBJ2-7; clone size: -; CDR3 DNA: TGTGCCAGCAGGCCGGGGTCCTGGTTGGGTCGGTACTTC; CDR3 protein: CASRPGSWLGRYF
D gene: -; V gene: TRBV11-2; J gene: TRBJ1-2; clone size: -; CDR3 DNA: TGTGCCAGCAGCCCCAACAGCGGTCTCTATGGCTACACCTTC; CDR3 protein: CASSPNSGLYGYTF
D gene: -; V gene: TRBV11-2; J gene: TRBJ2-2; clone size: -; CDR3 DNA: TGTGCCAGCATCTTTGACAGTGTATCCGGGGAGCTGTTTTTT; CDR3 protein: CASIFDSVSGELFF
D gene: TRBD1; V gene: TRBV15; J gene: TRBJ1-3; clone size: -; CDR3 DNA: TGTGCCACCAGCGAAGGGGGCAGTCTCTCTGGAAACACCATATATTTT; CDR3 protein: CATSEGGSLSGNTIYF
D gene: -; V gene: TRBV12-3/TRBV12-4; J gene: TRBJ1-5; clone size: -; CDR3 DNA: TGTGCCGTCGGGGGGGGTCAGCCCCAGCATTTT; CDR3 protein: CAVGGGQPQHF
D gene: -; V gene: TRBV28; J gene: TRBJ2-7; clone size: -; CDR3 DNA: TGTGCCAGCAGTTTAGGCTCTAGTATCTACGAGCAGTACTTC; CDR3 protein: CASSLGSSIYEQYF
D gene: -; V gene: TRBV28; J gene: TRBJ2-2; clone size: -; CDR3 DNA: TGTGCCAGCAGTTTTGTGAGGGCCATCCCCGGGGAGCTGTTTTTT; CDR3 protein: CASSFVRAIPGELFF
D gene: TRBD2; V gene: TRBV11-2; J gene: TRBJ2-1; clone size: -; CDR3 DNA: TGTGCCAGCAGCCTCTTAGCGGGAGACTACAATGAGCAGTTCTTC; CDR3 protein: CASSLLAGDYNEQFF
D gene: TRBD1; V gene: TRBV7-9; J gene: TRBJ1-1; clone size: -; CDR3 DNA: TGTGCCAGCAGCCCAGGGGGGTTATCTCGGAGCACTGAAGCTTTCTTT; CDR3 protein: CASSPGGLSRSTEAFF
D gene: -; V gene: TRBV7-2; J gene: TRBJ2-1; clone size: -; CDR3 DNA: TGTGCCAGCAGCTTAAGGCCCCTGGGGGCTGGTCCGGACAATGAGCAGTTCTTC; CDR3 protein: CASSLRPLGAGPDNEQFF
D gene: TRBD2; V gene: TRBV5-1; J gene: TRBJ2-2; clone size: few; CDR3 DNA: TGCGCCAGCAGCTTGGCTCTAGCGGGACAAACCGGGGAGCTGTTTTTT; CDR3 protein: CASSLALAGQTGELFF
D gene: -; V gene: TRBV5-1; J gene: TRBJ1-5; clone size: -; CDR3 DNA: TGCGCCAGCAGCCCCAATCCCGCGGATCAGCCCCAGCATTTT; CDR3 protein: CASSPNPADQPQHF
D gene: TRBD1; V gene: TRBV7-2; J gene: TRBJ1-3; clone size: -; CDR3 DNA: TGTGCCAGCATCCCCGGGACAGGGACAAACACCATATATTTT; CDR3 protein: CASIPGTGTNTIYF
D gene: -; V gene: TRBV6-4; J gene: TRBJ1-5; clone size: -; CDR3 DNA: TGTGCCAGCAGTGAAAGGGGCCGAAATCAGCCCCAGCATTTT; CDR3 protein: CASSERGRNQPQHF
D gene: TRBD1; V gene: TRBV6-5; J gene: TRBJ2-1; clone size: -; CDR3 DNA: TGTGCCAGCAGTTACGGGACAGTGCAGTTCTTC; CDR3 protein: CASSYGTVQFF
D gene: -; V gene: TRBV30; J gene: TRBJ1-3; clone size: once; CDR3 DNA: TGTGCCTGGACTTGGACCCCATCTAGCTACTCTGGAAACACCATATATTTT; CDR3 protein: CAWTWTPSSYSGNTIYF
D gene: TRBD1; V gene: TRBV6-2/TRBV6-3; J gene: TRBJ1-1; clone size: -; CDR3 DNA: TGTGCCAGCAGTTACATAGAGGGGGCCATCCCTGAAGCTTTCTTT; CDR3 protein: CASSYIEGAIPEAFF
D gene: TRBD2; V gene: TRBV7-9; J gene: TRBJ2-1; clone size: -; CDR3 DNA: TGTGCCAGCAGCCCGAATAGCGGGAACTCCTACAATGAGCAGTTCTTC; CDR3 protein: CASSPNSGNSYNEQFF
D gene: TRBD2; V gene: TRBV18; J gene: TRBJ2-7; clone size: -; CDR3 DNA: TGTGCCAGCTCACCAAGTTCGGGACTAGCGGGAGCTGGCACTGGCGAGCAGTACTTC; CDR3 protein: CASSPSSGLAGAGTGEQYF
D gene: TRBD1; V gene: TRBV28; J gene: TRBJ1-3; clone size: -; CDR3 DNA: TGTGCCAGCAGTCGCAGGGGGCGCGGAAACACCATATATTTT; CDR3 protein: CASSRRGRGNTIYF
D gene: -; V gene: TRBV5-1; J gene: TRBJ1-3; clone size: -; CDR3 DNA: TGCGCCAGCAGCACAGGACGGAGCTCTGGAAACACCATATATTTT; CDR3 protein: CASSTGRSSGNTIYF
D gene: TRBD2; V gene: TRBV28; J gene: TRBJ2-1; clone size: -; CDR3 DNA: TGTGCCAGCAGCAGCAAGGGGGTAGCGGGAGGCTTCGTCGGGAATGAGCAGTTCTTC; CDR3 protein: CASSSKGVAGGFVGNEQFF
D gene: -; V gene: TRBV9; J gene: TRBJ1-2; clone size: -; CDR3 DNA: TGTGCCAGCAGCGCCGACAGCTATGGCTACACCTTC; CDR3 protein: CASSADSYGYTF
D gene: -; V gene: TRBV6-5; J gene: TRBJ1-2; clone size: -; CDR3 DNA: TGTGCCAGCGGGAAGGACAGTACCTATGGCTACACCTTC; CDR3 protein: CASGKDSTYGYTF
D gene: -; V gene: TRBV18; J gene: TRBJ2-2; clone size: -; CDR3 DNA: TGTGCCAGCTCACCGCAGGGAATGAACACCGGGGAGCTGTTTTTT; CDR3 protein: CASSPQGMNTGELFF
D gene: TRBD1; V gene: TRBV5-1; J gene: TRBJ1-2; clone size: -; CDR3 DNA: TGCGCCAGCAGCGCTACAGGGGGCAACTATGGCTACACCTTC; CDR3 protein: CASSATGGNYGYTF
D gene: TRBD1; V gene: TRBV7-9; J gene: TRBJ2-5; clone size: -; CDR3 DNA: TGTGCCAGCAGCTTTGGGCAGGGGGTGACAGAGACCCAGTACTTC; CDR3 protein: CASSFGQGVTETQYF